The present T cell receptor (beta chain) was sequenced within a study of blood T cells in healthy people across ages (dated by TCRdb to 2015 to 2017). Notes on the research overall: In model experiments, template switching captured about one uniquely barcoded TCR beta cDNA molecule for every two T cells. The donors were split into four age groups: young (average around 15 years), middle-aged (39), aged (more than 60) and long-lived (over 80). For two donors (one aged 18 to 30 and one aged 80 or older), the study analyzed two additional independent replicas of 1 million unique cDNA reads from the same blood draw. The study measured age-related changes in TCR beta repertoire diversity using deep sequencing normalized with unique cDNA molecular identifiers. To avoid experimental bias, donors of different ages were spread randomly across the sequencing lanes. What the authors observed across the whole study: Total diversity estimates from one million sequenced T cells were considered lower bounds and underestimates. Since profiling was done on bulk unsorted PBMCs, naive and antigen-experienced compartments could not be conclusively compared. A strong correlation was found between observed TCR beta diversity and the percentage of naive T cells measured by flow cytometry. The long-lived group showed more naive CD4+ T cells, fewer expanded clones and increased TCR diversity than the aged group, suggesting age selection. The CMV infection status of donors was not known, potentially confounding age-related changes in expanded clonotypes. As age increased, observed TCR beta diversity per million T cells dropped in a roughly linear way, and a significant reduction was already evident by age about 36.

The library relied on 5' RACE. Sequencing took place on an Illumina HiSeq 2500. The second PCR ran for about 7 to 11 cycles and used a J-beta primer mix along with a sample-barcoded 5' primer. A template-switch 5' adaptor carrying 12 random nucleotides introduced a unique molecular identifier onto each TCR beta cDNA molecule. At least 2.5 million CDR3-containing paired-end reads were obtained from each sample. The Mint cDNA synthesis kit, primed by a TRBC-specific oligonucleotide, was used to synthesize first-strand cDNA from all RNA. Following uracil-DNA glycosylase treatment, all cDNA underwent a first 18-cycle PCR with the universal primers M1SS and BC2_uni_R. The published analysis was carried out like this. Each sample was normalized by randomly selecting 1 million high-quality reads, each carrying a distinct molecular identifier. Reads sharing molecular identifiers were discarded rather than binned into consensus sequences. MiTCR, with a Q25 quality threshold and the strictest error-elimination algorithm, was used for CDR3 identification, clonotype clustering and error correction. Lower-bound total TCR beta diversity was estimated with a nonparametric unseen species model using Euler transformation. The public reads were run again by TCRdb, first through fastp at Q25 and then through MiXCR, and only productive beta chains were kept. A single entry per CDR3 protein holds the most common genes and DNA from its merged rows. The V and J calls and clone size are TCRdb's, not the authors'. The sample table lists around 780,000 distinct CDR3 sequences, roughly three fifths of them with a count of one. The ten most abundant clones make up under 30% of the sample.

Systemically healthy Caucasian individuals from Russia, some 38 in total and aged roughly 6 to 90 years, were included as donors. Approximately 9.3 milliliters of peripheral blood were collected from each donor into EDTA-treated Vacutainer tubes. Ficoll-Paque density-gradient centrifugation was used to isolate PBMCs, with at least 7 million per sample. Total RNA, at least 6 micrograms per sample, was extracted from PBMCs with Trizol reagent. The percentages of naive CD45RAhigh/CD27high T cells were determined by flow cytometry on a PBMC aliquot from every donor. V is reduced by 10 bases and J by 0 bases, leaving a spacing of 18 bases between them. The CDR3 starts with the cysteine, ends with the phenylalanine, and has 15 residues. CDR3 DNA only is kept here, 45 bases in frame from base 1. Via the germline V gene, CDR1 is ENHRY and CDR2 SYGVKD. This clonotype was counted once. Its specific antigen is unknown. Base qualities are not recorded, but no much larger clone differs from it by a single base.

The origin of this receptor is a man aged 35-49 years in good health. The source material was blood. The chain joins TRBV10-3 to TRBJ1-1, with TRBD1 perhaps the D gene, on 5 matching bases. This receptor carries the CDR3 CASSDSGSLNTEAFF. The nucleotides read TGTGCCAGCTCAGACAGCGGCAGCCTGAACACTGAAGCTTTCTTT.